This section outlines one TCR beta chain sequence together with its context. This sample was taken from a study of preoperative IRX-2 immunotherapy in early breast cancer. The treatment: preoperative locoregional IRX-2 cytokine immunotherapy. Preoperative locoregional IRX-2 cytokine immunotherapy was tested in the phase Ib source study. The V gene end was trimmed by 6 bases and the J gene end by 0 bases; junction bases not matched to a gene: 3. CDR1 and CDR2 (germline): MNHEY, SMNVEV (reference sequence). The CDR3 has 16 amino acids. Some clones are missing from TCRdb's copy, which holds only in-frame ones; the method was immunoSEQ multiplex PCR. The profile shows about 43,000 clones, less than 95% of them singletons.

The rearrangement joins TRBV27 to TRBJ2-1; 12 positions match TRBD2. The receptor was isolated from a human donor with breast cancer. The sample was tumor tissue, taken after IRX-2 immunotherapy. CDR3 sequence: CASRGLAGFSYNEQFF. CDR3 coding DNA: TGTGCCAGCAGGGGACTAGCGGGCTTCTCCTACAATGAGCAGTTCTTC.